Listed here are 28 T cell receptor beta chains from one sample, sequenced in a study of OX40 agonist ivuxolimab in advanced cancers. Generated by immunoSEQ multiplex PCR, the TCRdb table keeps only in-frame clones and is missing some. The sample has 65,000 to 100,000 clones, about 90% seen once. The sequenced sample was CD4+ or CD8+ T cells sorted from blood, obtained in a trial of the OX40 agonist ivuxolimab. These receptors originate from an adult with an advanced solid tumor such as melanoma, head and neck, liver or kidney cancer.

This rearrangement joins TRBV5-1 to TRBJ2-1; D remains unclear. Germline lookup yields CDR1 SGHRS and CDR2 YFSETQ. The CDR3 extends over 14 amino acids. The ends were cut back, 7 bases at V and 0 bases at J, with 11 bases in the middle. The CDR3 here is CASGTGSSYNEQFF. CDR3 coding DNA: TGCGCCAGCGGCACGGGCAGCTCCTACAATGAGCAGTTCTTC.

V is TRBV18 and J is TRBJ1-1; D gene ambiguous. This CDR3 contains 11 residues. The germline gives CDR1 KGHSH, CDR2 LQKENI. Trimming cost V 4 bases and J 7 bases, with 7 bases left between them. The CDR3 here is CASSLQREAFF. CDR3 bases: TGTGCCAGCTCACTACAGCGTGAAGCTTTCTTT.

The CDR3 DNA sequence: TGTGCCAGCGTACAGCACTACGAGCAGTACTTC. It is translated as CASVQHYEQYF. The chain joins TRBV6-1 to TRBJ2-7; D is unclear. Looked up from germline, CDR1 is MNHNS and CDR2 is SASEGT. The CDR3 covers 11 residues. V dropped 8 bases and J dropped 3 bases, with 8 bases sitting between them.

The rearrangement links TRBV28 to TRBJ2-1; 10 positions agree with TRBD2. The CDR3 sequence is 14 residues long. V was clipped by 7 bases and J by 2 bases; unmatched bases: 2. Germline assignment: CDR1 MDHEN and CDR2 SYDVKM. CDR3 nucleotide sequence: TGTGCCAGCATAGCGGGAGGACCCTACAATGAGCAGTTCTTC. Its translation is CASIAGGPYNEQFF.

The CDR3 reads CASSYLKNTEAFF. In DNA, the CDR3 is TGTGCCAGCAGTTACCTCAAGAACACTGAAGCTTTCTTT. The chain joins TRBV6-5 to TRBJ1-1; D not resolved. This CDR3 contains 13 residues. V lost 2 bases and J lost 1, with 5 bases in between. In germline, CDR1 is MNHEY, CDR2 SVGAGI.

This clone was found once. CDR3 bases: TGTGCCAGTAGTCGGGACTATGGCTACACCTTC. Its translation is CASSRDYGYTF. The chain uses TRBV19 and TRBJ1-2; D remains unclear. This CDR3 contains 11 residues. The V gene's germline CDR1 is LNHDA and CDR2 SQIVND (reference sequence). V was clipped by 5 bases and J by 3 bases, with 4 bases between them. The full variable domain, rest sourced from reference TRBV19 and TRBJ1-2, is DGGITQSPKYLFRKEGQNVTLSCEQNLNHDAMYWYRQDPGQGLRLIYYSQIVNDFQKGDIAEGYSVSREKKESFPLTVTSAQKNPTAFYLCASSRDYGYTFGSGTRLTVV.

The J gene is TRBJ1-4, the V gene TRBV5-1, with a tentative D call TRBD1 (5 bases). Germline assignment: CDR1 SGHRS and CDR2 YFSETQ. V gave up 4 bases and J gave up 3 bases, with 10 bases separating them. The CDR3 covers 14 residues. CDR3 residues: CASSMTAPNEKLFF. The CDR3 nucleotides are TGCGCCAGCAGCATGACAGCCCCTAATGAAAAACTGTTTTTT.

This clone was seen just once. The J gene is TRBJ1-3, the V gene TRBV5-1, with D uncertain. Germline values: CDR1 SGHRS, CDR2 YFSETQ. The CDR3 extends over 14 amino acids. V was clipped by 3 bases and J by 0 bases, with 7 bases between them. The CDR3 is CASSSGSSGNTIYF. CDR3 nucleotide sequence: TGCGCCAGCAGCTCCGGCAGCTCTGGAAACACCATATATTTT.

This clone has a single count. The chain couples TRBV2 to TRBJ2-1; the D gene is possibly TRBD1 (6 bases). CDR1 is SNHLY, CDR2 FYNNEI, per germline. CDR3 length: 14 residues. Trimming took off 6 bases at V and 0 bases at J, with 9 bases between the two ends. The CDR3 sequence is CASRGQSSYNEQFF. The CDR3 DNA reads TGTGCCAGCAGGGGACAAAGCTCCTACAATGAGCAGTTCTTC. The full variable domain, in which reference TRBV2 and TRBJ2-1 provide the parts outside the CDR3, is EPEVTQTPSHQVTQMGQEVILRCVPISNHLYFYWYRQILGQKVEFLVSFYNNEISEKSEIFDDQFSVERPDGSNFTLKIRSTKLEDSAMYFCASRGQSSYNEQFFGPGTRLTVL.

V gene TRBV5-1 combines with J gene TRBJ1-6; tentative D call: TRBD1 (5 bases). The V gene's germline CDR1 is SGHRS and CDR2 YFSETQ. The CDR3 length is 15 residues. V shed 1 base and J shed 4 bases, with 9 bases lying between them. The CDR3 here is CASSLSGPYNSPLHF. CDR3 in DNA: TGCGCCAGCAGCTTGTCAGGGCCTTATAATTCACCCCTCCACTTT.

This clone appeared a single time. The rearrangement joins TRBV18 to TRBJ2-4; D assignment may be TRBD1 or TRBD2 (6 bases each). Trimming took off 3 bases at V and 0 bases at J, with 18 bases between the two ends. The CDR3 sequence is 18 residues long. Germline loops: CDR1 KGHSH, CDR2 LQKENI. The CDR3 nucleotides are TGTGCCAGCTCACCGATTCCGTCGGGGGCCGGAGCCAAAAACATTCAGTACTTC. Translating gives CASSPIPSGAGAKNIQYF.

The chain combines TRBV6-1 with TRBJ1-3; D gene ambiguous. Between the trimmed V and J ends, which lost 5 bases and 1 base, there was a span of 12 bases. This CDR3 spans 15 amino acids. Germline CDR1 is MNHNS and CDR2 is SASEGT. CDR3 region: CASSHLQASGNTIYF. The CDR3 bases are TGTGCCAGCAGTCACCTTCAGGCTTCTGGAAACACCATATATTTT.

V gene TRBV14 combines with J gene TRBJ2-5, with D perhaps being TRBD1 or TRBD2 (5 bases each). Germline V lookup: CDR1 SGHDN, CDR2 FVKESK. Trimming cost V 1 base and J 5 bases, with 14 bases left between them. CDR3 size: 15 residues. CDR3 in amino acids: CASSQVWGKGETQYF. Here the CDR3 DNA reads TGTGCCAGCAGCCAAGTATGGGGGAAGGGTGAGACCCAGTACTTC. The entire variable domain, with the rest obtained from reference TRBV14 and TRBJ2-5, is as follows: EAGVTQFPSHSVIEKGQTVTLRCDPISGHDNLYWYRRVMGKEIKFLLHFVKESKQDESGMPNNRFLAERTGGTYSTLKVQPAELEDSGVYFCASSQVWGKGETQYFGPGTRLLVL.

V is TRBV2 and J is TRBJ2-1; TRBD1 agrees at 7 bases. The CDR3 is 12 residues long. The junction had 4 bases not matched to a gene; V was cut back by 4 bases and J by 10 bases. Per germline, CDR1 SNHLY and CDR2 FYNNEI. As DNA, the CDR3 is TGTGCCAGCAGTGCAGGGGGTACGGAGCAGTTCTTC. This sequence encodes CASSAGGTEQFF. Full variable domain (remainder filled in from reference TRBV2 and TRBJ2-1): EPEVTQTPSHQVTQMGQEVILRCVPISNHLYFYWYRQILGQKVEFLVSFYNNEISEKSEIFDDQFSVERPDGSNFTLKIRSTKLEDSAMYFCASSAGGTEQFFGPGTRLTVL.

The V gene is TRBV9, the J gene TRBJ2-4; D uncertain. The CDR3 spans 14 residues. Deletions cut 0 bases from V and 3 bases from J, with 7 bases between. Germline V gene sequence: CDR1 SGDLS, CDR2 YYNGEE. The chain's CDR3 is CASSVDGVKNIQYF. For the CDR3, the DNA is TGTGCCAGCAGCGTAGATGGAGTCAAAAACATTCAGTACTTC.

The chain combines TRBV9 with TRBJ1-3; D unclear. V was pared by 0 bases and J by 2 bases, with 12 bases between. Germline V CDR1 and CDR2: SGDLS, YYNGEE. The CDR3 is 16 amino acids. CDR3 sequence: CASSVDPTTPGNTIYF. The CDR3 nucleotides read TGTGCCAGCAGCGTAGATCCAACGACGCCTGGAAACACCATATATTTT.

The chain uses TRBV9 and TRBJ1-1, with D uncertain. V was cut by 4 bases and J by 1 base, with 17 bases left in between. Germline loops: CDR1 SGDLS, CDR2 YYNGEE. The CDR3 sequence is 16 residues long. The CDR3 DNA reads TGTGCCAGCAGCTCCTATCACATGGGAAAGAACACTGAAGCTTTCTTT. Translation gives CASSSYHMGKNTEAFF.

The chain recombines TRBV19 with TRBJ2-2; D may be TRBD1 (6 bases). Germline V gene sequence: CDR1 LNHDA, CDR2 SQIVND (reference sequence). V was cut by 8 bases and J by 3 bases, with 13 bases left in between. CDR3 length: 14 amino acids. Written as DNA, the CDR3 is TGTGCCAGTGCCCGGGACACCTACACCGGGGAGCTGTTTTTT. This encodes CASARDTYTGELFF. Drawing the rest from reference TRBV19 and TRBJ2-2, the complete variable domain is DGGITQSPKYLFRKEGQNVTLSCEQNLNHDAMYWYRQDPGQGLRLIYYSQIVNDFQKGDIAEGYSVSREKKESFPLTVTSAQKNPTAFYLCASARDTYTGELFFGEGSRLTVL.

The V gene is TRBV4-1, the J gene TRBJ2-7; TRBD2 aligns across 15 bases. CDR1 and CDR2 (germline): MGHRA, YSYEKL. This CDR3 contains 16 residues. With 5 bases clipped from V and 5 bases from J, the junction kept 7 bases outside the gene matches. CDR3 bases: TGCGCCAGCAGCGGGACTAGCGGGGGGCGCCGCGACGAGCAGTACTTC. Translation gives CASSGTSGGRRDEQYF.

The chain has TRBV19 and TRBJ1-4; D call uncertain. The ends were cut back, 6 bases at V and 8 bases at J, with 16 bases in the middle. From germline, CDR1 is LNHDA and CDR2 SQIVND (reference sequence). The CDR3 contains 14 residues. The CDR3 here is CASREHVGREKLFF. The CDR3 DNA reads TGTGCCAGTAGGGAACATGTCGGCCGAGAAAAACTGTTTTTT.

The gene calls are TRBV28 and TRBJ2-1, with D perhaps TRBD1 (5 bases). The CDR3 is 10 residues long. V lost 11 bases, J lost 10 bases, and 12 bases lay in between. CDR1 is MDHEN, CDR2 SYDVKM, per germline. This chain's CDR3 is CAAAGFEQFF. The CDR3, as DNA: TGTGCCGCCGCAGGGTTCGAGCAGTTCTTC.

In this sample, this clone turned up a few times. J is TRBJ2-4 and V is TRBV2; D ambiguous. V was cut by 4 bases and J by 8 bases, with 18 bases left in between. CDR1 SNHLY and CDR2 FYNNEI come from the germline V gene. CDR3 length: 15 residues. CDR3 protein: CASSVTGRGVDIQYF. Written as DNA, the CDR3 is TGTGCCAGCAGTGTGACCGGGCGAGGCGTGGACATTCAGTACTTC.

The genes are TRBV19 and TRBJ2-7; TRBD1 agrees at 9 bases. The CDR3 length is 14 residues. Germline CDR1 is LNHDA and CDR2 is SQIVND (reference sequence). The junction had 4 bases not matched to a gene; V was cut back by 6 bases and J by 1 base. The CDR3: CASRFGTGSYEQYF. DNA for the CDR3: TGTGCCAGTAGATTCGGGACAGGGTCCTACGAGCAGTACTTC.

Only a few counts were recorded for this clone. The CDR3 sequence is CASSPEARKRDNEQFF. In nucleotides, the CDR3 is TGTGCCAGCTCACCTGAGGCCAGAAAGAGGGACAATGAGCAGTTCTTC. The chain couples TRBV18 to TRBJ2-1, with D possibly TRBD2 on 5 matching bases. With 3 bases removed from V and 5 bases from J, the gap between germline ends came to 17 bases. Germline values: CDR1 KGHSH, CDR2 LQKENI. The CDR3 is made up of 16 amino acids.

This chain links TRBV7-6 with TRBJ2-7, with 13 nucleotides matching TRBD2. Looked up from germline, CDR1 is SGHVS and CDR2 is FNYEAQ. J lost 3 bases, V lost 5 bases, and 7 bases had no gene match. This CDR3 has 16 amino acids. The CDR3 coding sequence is TGTGCCAGCAGCAGGGACGGGACTAGCGGGGACTACGAGCAGTACTTC. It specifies CASSRDGTSGDYEQYF.

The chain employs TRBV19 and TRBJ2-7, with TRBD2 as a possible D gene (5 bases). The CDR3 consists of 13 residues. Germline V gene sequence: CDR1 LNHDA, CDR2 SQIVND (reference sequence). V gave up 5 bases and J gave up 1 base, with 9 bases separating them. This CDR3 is CASSPRTSYEQYF. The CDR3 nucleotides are TGTGCCAGTAGTCCCCGGACTTCCTACGAGCAGTACTTC.

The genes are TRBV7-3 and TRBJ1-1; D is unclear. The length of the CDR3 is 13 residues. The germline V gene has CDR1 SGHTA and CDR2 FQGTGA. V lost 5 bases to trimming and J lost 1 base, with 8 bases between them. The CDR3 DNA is TGTGCCAGCAGCCTTGAGGGGAACACTGAAGCTTTCTTT. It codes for CASSLEGNTEAFF.

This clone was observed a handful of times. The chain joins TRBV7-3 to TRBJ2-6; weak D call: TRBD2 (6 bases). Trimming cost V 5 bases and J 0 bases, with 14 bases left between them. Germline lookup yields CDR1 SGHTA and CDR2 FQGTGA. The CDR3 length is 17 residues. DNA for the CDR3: TGTGCCAGCAGCCTCCGGGGACTGCACTCTGGGGCCAACGTCCTGACTTTC. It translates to CASSLRGLHSGANVLTF.